This T cell receptor (beta chain) was profiled in a study of blood T cell repertoires in COVID-19 (dated by TCRdb to about 2020). A note on the overall study: Samples covering the acute and convalescent phases of COVID-19 were provided by collaborators in the United States, Italy and Spain. The material from the prospective study consisted of cDNA or gDNA derived from T cells, B-cell-depleted T cells, or PBMCs. The dataset comprised deeply sampled blood TCRbeta repertoires from subjects exposed to, actively infected with, or recovered from COVID-19. A freely available public database, intended as a resource for researchers studying the immune response to SARS-CoV-2, is where the repertoires were released. Samples were obtained from the ongoing ImmuneRACE study (first 160 participants) and from about 1,300 subjects provided by 6 global collaborators. The sample metadata nearly always contained a de-identified subject ID, COVID-19 status, age in years and sex. Where HLA class I and class II types were available, the types were taken from metadata supplied by the sample provider, not from assay-based typing.

Concerning this clone itself: There is no known antigen for this receptor. No base-level quality is on record; no much larger clone is a single base apart.

What the study reported, not specific to this receptor: Clinical and demographic metadata were provided uncurated, with the amount varying by source and participant.

Enrolling through a virtual design, the prospective study's participants ranged in age from about 18 to 89 years and lived across 24 United States geographic areas. To assign participants to cohorts, the prospective study relied on clinical history that participants themselves reported in a screening survey and a study questionnaire. For ImmuneRACE Cohort 3, a participant was defined as recovered based on two consecutive negative NP/OP PCR tests, clearance by a healthcare professional, or resolution of symptoms. Each participant in the prospective study had whole blood, serum and a nasopharyngeal or oropharyngeal swab collected by mobile phlebotomists. Additional blood draws and questionnaires over an approximately 2-month period could optionally be provided by prospective study participants. Blood samples from the prospective study were shipped frozen or at room temperature prior to DNA extraction.

TCRbeta CDR3 regions were amplified from genomic DNA using the immunoSEQ Assay, a bias-controlled multiplex PCR. Per the source publication's procedure: Within the assay, amplification of reference gene primers was used to estimate how many nucleated cells each sample contained. To quantify the absolute abundance of each unique TCRbeta CDR3 rearrangement, sequence reads were collapsed and filtered. Productive Simpson clonality was computed per sample as the square root of Simpson's diversity index over productive rearrangements. TCRdb re-hosts the immuneACCESS table, in-frame sequences only. Its copies lack some clones; in the studies checked, an unresolved V gene accounts for under half of them, and the cause for the rest is not known. V, J and clone size are those of that table, while D and trimming were read from the DNA. For this sample there are a few hundred thousand clones; around nine tenths appear just once. The top ten clones comprise 5% of the sample.

Taken from the germline V gene (reference sequence), the CDR1 and CDR2 loops are LNHNV and YYDKDF. The cysteine opens and the phenylalanine closes a CDR3 of 15 amino acids. The sequence is cut down to CDR3 DNA, 45 bases in frame from base 1. V is pared back by 3 bases and J by 4 bases, with 15 bases lying between the germline termini. Sample: PBMCs or T cells enriched from blood (not recorded which). This receptor chain uses TRBV15 and TRBJ1-1; the D gene cannot be named for sure. The clonotype comes from a man aged 25 to 40 who had recovered from COVID-19. This receptor has the CDR3 CATSRAPGPATEAFF. In nucleotides, the sequence is TGTGCCACCAGCAGGGCTCCGGGTCCGGCCACTGAAGCTTTCTTT. The full variable domain, with segments outside the CDR3 supplied by the reference TRBV15 and TRBJ1-1 proteins, appears as DAMVIQNPRYQVTQFGKPVTLSCSQTLNHNVMYWYQQKSSQAPKLLFHYYDKDFNNEADTPDNFQSRRPNTSFCFLDIRSPGLGDTAMYLCATSRAPGPATEAFFGQGTRLTVV.